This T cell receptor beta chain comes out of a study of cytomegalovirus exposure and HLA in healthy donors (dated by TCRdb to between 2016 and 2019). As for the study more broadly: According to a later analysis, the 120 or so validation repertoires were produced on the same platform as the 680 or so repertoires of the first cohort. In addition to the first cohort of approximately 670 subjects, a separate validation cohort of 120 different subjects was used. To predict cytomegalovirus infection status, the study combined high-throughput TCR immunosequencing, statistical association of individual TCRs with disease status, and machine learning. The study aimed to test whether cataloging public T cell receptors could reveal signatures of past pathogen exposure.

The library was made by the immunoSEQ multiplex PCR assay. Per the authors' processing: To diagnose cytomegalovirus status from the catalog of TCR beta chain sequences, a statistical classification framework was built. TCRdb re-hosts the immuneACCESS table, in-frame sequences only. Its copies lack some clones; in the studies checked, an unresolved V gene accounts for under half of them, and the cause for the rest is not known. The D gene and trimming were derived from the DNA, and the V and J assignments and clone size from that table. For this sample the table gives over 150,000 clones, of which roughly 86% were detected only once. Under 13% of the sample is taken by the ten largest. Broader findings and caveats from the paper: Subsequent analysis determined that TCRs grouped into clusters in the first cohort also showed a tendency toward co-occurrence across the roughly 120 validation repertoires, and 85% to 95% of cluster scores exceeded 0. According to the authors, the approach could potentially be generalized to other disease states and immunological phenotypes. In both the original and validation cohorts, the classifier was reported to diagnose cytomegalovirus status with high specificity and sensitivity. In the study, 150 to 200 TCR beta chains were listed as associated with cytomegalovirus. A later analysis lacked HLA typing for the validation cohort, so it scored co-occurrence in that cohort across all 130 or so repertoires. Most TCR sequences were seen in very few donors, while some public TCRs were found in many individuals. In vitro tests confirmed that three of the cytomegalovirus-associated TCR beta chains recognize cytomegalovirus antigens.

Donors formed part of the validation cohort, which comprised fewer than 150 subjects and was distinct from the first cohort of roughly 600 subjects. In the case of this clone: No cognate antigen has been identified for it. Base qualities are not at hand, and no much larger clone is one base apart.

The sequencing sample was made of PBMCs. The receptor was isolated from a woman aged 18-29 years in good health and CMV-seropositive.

The DNA sequence reads TGTGCCAGCAGCGGGACTAGCGGGAGAAGAGGAGAGACCCAGTACTTC. Its amino acids are CASSGTSGRRGETQYF. Here the chain combines TRBV9 and TRBJ2-5; 13 bases in the junction line up with TRBD2. Relative to germline, V is missing 3 bases and J is missing 4 bases, with 6 bases of the junction outside any gene match. The CDR3, from cysteine to phenylalanine, totals 16 residues. The read is trimmed to its CDR3 DNA, 48 bases read in frame from base 1. As encoded in the germline V gene, CDR1 is SGDLS while CDR2 is YYNGEE.